Below, 8 T cell receptor beta chains from the same sample are listed, as sequenced in a study of T cells expressing NK-cell markers. TCRdb processed the 5' RACE reads again and assigns one entry to each CDR3 protein, with no DNA. The listing contains hundreds of thousands of distinct CDR3 sequences. The sequenced sample was blood T cells: a sorted CD56 or NKG2C T cell subset, CD4+ or CD8+ T cells, or bulk PBMC T cells (not recorded which). The receptor set was obtained from a man aged 18-75 years in good health.

This chain uses TRBV5-1 with TRBJ2-1. Germline V CDR1 and CDR2: SGHRS, YFSETQ. The CDR3 is made up of 16 amino acids. The CDR3: CASSFPSLSSYNEQFF.

The chain employs TRBV28 and TRBJ2-3; TCRdb calls TRBD1, which cannot be checked without DNA. The CDR3 runs to 15 residues. Germline loops: CDR1 MDHEN, CDR2 SYDVKM. CDR3 sequence reads: CASSWDRGYGDTQYF.

The chain uses TRBV6-5 and TRBJ2-3; TCRdb lists TRBD1, though no DNA is available to test this call. Looked up from germline, CDR1 is MNHEY and CDR2 is SVGAGI. The CDR3 is 13 residues long. CDR3 residues: CASSYGGKDTQYF.

The CDR3 protein is CSAPHDTGELFF. The chain joins TRBV20-1 to TRBJ2-2. Germline CDR1 reads DFQATT; CDR2 reads SNEGSKA (reference sequence). This CDR3 is 12 amino acids long.

This chain uses TRBV9 with TRBJ1-5; TCRdb's D call of TRBD1 is untestable without DNA. Germline-derived CDR1 and CDR2 are SGDLS and YYNGEE. CDR3 length equals 14 residues. The chain's CDR3 is CASSAGTNNQPQHF. Variable domain in full (rest from reference TRBV9 and TRBJ1-5): DSGVTQTPKHLITATGQRVTLRCSPRSGDLSVYWYQQSLDQGLQFLIQYYNGEERAKGNILERFSAQQFPDLHSELNLSSLELGDSALYFCASSAGTNNQPQHFGDGTRLSIL.

The rearrangement links TRBV11-3 to TRBJ2-2; TCRdb picks TRBD1, but there is no DNA to check that call. The germline CDR1 and CDR2 sequences are SGHNT and YENEEA. The CDR3 loop spans 15 amino acids. CDR3 sequence: CASSSGQGVQRELFF.

This sequence joins TRBV5-1 and TRBJ2-1; TCRdb returns TRBD1, unconfirmable since there is no DNA. Germline values: CDR1 SGHRS, CDR2 YFSETQ. The CDR3 spans 15 residues. The CDR3 reads CASSLRGINYNEQFF. Full variable domain (remainder filled in from reference TRBV5-1 and TRBJ2-1): KAGVTQTPRYLIKTRGQQVTLSCSPISGHRSVSWYQQTPGQGLQFLFEYFSETQRNKGNFPGRFSGRQFSNSRSEMNVSTLELGDSALYLCASSLRGINYNEQFFGPGTRLTVL.

The rearrangement uses TRBV4-2 and TRBJ2-1; checking the TCRdb D call of TRBD1 is not possible without DNA. CDR3 length: 16 residues. CDR1 LGHNA and CDR2 YNFKEQ come from the germline V gene. CDR3 protein: CASSQDSGGNYNEQFF.